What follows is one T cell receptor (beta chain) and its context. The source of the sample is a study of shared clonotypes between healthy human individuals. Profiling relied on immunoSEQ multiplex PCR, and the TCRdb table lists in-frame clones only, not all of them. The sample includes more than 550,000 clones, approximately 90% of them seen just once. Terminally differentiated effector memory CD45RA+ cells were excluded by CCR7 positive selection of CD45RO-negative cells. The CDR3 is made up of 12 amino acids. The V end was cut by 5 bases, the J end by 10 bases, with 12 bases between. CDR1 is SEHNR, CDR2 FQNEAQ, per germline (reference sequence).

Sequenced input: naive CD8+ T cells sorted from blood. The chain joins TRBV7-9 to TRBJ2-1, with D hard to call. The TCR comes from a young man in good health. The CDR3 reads CASSLTLEEQFF. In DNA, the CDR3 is TGTGCCAGCAGCCTCACTTTGGAAGAGCAGTTCTTC.